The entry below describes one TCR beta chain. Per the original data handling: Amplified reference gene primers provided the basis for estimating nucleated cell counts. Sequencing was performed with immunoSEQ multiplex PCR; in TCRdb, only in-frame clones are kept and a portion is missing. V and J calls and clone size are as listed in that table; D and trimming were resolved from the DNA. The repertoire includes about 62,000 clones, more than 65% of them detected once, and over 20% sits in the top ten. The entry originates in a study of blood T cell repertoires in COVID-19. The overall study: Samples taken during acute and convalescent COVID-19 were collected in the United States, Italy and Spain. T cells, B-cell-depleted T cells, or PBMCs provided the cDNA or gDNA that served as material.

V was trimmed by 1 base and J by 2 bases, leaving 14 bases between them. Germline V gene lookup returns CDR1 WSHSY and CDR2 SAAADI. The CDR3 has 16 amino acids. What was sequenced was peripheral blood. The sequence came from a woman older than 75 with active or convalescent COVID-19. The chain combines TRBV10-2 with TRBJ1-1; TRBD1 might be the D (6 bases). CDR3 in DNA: TGCGCCAGCAGTGAGTGGGTCACAGGGAGAAACACTGAAGCTTTCTTT. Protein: CASSEWVTGRNTEAFF.